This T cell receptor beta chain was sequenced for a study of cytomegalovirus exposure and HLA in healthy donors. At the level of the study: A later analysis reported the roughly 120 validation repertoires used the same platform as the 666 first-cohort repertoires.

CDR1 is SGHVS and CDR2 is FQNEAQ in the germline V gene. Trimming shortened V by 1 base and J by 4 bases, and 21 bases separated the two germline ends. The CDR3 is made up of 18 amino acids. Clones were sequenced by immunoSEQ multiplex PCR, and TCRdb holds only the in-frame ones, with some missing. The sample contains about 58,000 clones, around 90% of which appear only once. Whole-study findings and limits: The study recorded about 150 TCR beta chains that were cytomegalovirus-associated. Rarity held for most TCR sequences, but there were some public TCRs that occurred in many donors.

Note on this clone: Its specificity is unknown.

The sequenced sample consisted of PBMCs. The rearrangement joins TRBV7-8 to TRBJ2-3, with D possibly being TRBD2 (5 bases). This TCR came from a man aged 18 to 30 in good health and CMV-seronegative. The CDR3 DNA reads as TGTGCCAGCAGCTTAGATGGTTCCGGGATATTATCCCCAGATACGCAGTATTTT. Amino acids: CASSLDGSGILSPDTQYF.